This TCR beta chain derives from a study of Graves' ophthalmopathy and Graves' hyperthyroidism. Patients with other autoimmune diseases, uncontrolled infections, pregnancy or lactation were excluded. Clinical symptoms, serum thyroxine, TRAb, thyroid ultrasound and orbital computed tomography formed the basis of diagnosis. The authors amplified TCR beta CDR3 regions from RNA transcripts. RT-PCR in the first round used HTBI primers; a second-round multiplex PCR followed. TCRdb re-called the multiplex PCR reads with MiXCR, one entry per CDR3 protein. Here the sample spans 900,000 to 1,200,000 distinct CDR3 sequences, about 36% being singletons. The origin of this receptor is an adult man with Graves' hyperthyroidism. Sample: peripheral blood or thyroid tissue (not recorded which).

CDR3 sequence (DNA): TGCAGTGCTAGAAACAGGGGGCTCTACGAGCAGTACTTC. This codes for CSARNRGLYEQYF. The V and J genes are TRBV20-1 and TRBJ2-7, with 9 bases identical to TRBD1. J gave up 3 bases and V 2 bases, and 2 bases lay outside the gene matches. The CDR3 contains 13 residues. Germline CDR1 and CDR2: DFQATT and SNEGSKA (reference sequence).